The 9 T cell receptor beta chains below come from one sample, sequenced in a study of brain T cells in children with intractable seizures. Using immunoSEQ multiplex PCR, the repertoire was profiled, and TCRdb retains in-frame clones only, with some absent. The sample includes 110,000 or so clones, 94% of them seen just once. The sequences come from peripheral blood, collected at surgery. The receptors shown here come from a boy under two years old with hemimegalencephaly and intractable seizures.

J is TRBJ2-7 and V is TRBV29-1, with D perhaps matching TRBD2 (6 bases). This CDR3 has 12 residues. The ends were cut back, 8 bases at V and 4 bases at J, with 15 bases in the middle. Per germline, CDR1 SQVTM and CDR2 ANQGSEA. CDR3 residues: CSTLGLSYEQYF. The CDR3 nucleotides are TGCAGCACACTGGGACTCAGTTACGAGCAGTACTTC.

The chain has TRBV5-5 and TRBJ1-4; the D gene is possibly TRBD1 (6 bases). The germline CDR1 and CDR2 sequences are SGHKS and YYEKEE (reference sequence). The length of the CDR3 is 14 residues. V was trimmed by 0 bases and J by 8 bases, leaving 11 bases between them. CDR3 DNA: TGTGCCAGCAGCTTGGGGCAGGGGACAGAAAAACTGTTTTTT. Residues: CASSLGQGTEKLFF.

V and J are TRBV19 and TRBJ1-1; 8 nucleotides line up with TRBD1. Germline V gene data show CDR1 as LNHDA and CDR2 as SQIVND (reference sequence). The CDR3 consists of 15 residues. Trimming cost V 10 bases and J 5 bases; bases outside gene matches: 15. In nucleotides, the CDR3 is TGTGCCAACTCTTCTAAGGGCAGGGGGCGGACTGAAGCTTTCTTT. This gives the protein CANSSKGRGRTEAFF. Drawing the rest from reference TRBV19 and TRBJ1-1, the complete variable domain is DGGITQSPKYLFRKEGQNVTLSCEQNLNHDAMYWYRQDPGQGLRLIYYSQIVNDFQKGDIAEGYSVSREKKESFPLTVTSAQKNPTAFYLCANSSKGRGRTEAFFGQGTRLTVV.

The chain's CDR3 is CASSHPGLVFSNEQFF. In DNA, the CDR3 is TGTGCCAGCAGCCACCCGGGACTAGTTTTTTCCAATGAGCAGTTCTTC. The chain combines TRBV7-2 with TRBJ2-1; 8 nucleotides agree with TRBD2. V trimming: 5 bases; J trimming: 6 bases; junction bases outside the gene matches: 12. Germline lookup yields CDR1 SGHTA and CDR2 FQGNSA. The CDR3 loop spans 16 amino acids.

The chain uses TRBV24-1 and TRBJ2-5, with unresolved D. This CDR3 has 16 amino acids. CDR1 and CDR2 from the germline V gene are KGHDR and SFDVKD. Between the trimmed V and J ends, which lost 4 bases and 4 bases, there was a span of 18 bases. Here the CDR3 DNA reads TGTGCCACCAGTGAAATGTTGGGCTCCAAACCAGAGACCCAGTACTTC. Protein: CATSEMLGSKPETQYF.

This clone was counted once. V gene TRBV7-9 combines with J gene TRBJ2-7; 10 positions match TRBD2. The CDR3 runs to 15 residues. Germline V gives CDR1 SEHNR, CDR2 FQNEAQ (reference sequence). The J segment lost 2 bases and the V segment lost 5 bases, leaving 6 bases of the junction unmatched. CDR3 bases: TGTGCCAGCAGCCCTCTAGCGGGAGCCCCCTACGAGCAGTACTTC. Its translation: CASSPLAGAPYEQYF.

This rearrangement joins TRBV7-6 to TRBJ2-7; TRBD2 agrees at 10 bases. This CDR3 is 16 amino acids long. In germline, CDR1 is SGHVS, CDR2 FNYEAQ. Germline trimming cut 1 base from V and 2 bases from J; bases unmatched to any gene: 5. CDR3 amino acids: CASSLGLGTSAYEQYF. CDR3 nucleotide sequence: TGTGCCAGCAGCTTAGGACTCGGGACTAGCGCCTACGAGCAGTACTTC.

V and J are TRBV5-1 and TRBJ1-5; D is ambiguous. The CDR3 extends over 14 amino acids. The V gene's germline CDR1 is SGHRS and CDR2 YFSETQ. Trimming removed 4 bases from V and 6 bases from J, with 14 bases in between. CDR3 bases: TGCGCCAGCAGCCCCTCACCCACAGCTCAGCCCCAGCATTTT. This translates into CASSPSPTAQPQHF.

The rearrangement joins TRBV10-3 to TRBJ2-1, with 10 nucleotides matching TRBD1. Unmatched junction bases numbered 13, after V lost 0 bases and J lost 8 bases. CDR1 is ENHRY, CDR2 SYGVKD, per germline. This CDR3 region has 18 residues. CDR3 residues: CAISESSLWGQGRYEQFF. The CDR3 nucleotides read TGTGCCATCAGTGAGTCCTCCCTGTGGGGACAGGGGAGGTATGAGCAGTTCTTC.